The present TCR beta chain was sequenced within a study of T cell changes during pregnancy in multiple sclerosis. Using immunoSEQ multiplex PCR, the repertoire was profiled, and TCRdb retains in-frame clones only, with some absent. The sample consists of around 35,000 clones, 85% to 95% of them appearing once. The J segment lost 5 bases and the V segment lost 4 bases, leaving 9 bases of the junction unmatched. The CDR3 covers 16 residues. CDR1 is MGHDK and CDR2 is SYGVNS in the germline V gene. The sequenced sample consisted of PBMCs (not recorded whether the cells were cultured). The sequence was collected from a female donor with multiple sclerosis, enrolled in a pregnancy study. The chain employs TRBV25-1 and TRBJ1-3; 9 bases are a match to TRBD1. This chain's CDR3 is CASSGDREGLRNTIYF. For the CDR3, the DNA is TGTGCCAGCAGTGGGGACAGGGAGGGACTCAGAAACACCATATATTTT.